This T cell receptor (beta chain) comes out of a study of T cells after posttransplantation cyclophosphamide. Overall study findings and caveats: Donor-recipient repertoire similarity was low at 1-2 months, rising over year one. Skin or GI-infiltrating T cells shared few TRB sequences with blood.

This clone has ten or more counts. Its antigen is as yet unknown. Germline V gene sequence: CDR1 ENHRY, CDR2 SYGVKD. The V end was cut by 8 bases, the J end by 8 bases, with 15 bases between. CDR3 size: 12 residues. This table comes from immunoSEQ multiplex PCR, and its TCRdb copy is limited to in-frame clones, with some not included. The sample is made up of over 20,000 clones, none counted only once. The specimen was PBMCs. The V call is TRBV10-3, the J call TRBJ1-2; TRBD1 is a possible D gene (5 bases). This TCR was sampled from a middle-aged man in good health, CMV-negative, and a related stem cell transplant donor. CDR3: CAILEQGGGYTF. The CDR3 DNA follows: TGTGCCATCCTGGAGCAGGGAGGAGGCTACACCTTC.